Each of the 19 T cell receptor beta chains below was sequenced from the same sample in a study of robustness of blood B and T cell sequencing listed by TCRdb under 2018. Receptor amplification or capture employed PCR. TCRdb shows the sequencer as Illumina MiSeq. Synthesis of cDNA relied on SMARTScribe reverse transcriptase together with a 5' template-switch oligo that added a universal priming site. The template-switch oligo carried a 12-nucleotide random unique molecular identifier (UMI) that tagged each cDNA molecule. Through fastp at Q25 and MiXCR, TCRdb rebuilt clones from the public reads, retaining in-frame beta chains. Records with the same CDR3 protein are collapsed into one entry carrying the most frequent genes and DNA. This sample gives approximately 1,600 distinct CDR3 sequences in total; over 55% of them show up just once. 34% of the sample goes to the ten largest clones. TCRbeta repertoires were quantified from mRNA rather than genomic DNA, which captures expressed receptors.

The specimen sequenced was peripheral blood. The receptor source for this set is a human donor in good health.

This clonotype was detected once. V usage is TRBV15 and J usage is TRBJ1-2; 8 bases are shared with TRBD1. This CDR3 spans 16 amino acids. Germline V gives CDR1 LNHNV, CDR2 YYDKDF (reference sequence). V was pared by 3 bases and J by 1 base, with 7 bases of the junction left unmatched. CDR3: CATSRFPGQDNYGYTF. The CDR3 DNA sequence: TGTGCCACCAGCAGGTTCCCGGGACAGGATAACTATGGCTACACCTTC.

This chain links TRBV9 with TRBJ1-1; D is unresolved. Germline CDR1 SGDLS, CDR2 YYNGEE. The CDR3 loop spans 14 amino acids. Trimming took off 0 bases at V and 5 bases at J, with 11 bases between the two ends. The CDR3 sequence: CASSVGPFGTEAFF. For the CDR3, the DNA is TGTGCCAGCAGCGTAGGACCCTTTGGGACTGAAGCTTTCTTT.

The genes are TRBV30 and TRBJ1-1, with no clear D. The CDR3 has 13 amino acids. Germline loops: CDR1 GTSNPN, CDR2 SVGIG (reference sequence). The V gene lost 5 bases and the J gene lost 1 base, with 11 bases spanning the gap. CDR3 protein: CAWVWTANTEAFF. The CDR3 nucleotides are TGTGCCTGGGTTTGGACGGCGAACACTGAAGCTTTCTTT.

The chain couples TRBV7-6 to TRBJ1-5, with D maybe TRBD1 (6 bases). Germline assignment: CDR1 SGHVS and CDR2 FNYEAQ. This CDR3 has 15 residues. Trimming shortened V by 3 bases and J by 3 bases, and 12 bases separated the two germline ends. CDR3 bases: TGTGCCAGCAGCTTTGGACAGAACTCCAATCAGCCCCAGCATTTT. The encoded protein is CASSFGQNSNQPQHF.

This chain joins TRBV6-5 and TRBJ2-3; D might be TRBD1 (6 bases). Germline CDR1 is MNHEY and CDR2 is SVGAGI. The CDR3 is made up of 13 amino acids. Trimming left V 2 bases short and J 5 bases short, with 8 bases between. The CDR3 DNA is TGTGCCAGCAGTTACGGGGACAAAGATACGCAGTATTTT. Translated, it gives CASSYGDKDTQYF.

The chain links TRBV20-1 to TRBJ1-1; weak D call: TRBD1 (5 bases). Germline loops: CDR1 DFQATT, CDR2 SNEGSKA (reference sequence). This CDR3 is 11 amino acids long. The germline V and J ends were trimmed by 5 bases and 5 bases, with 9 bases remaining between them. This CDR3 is CSAYRQTEAFF. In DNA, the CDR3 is TGCAGTGCTTACAGACAGACTGAAGCTTTCTTT.

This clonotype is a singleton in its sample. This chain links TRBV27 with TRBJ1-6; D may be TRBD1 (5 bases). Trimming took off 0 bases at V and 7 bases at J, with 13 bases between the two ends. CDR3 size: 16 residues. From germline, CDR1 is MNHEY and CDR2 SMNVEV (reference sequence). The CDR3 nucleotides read TGTGCCAGCAGTTTATCATGGGGGGTTACGAATTCACCCCTCCACTTT. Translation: CASSLSWGVTNSPLHF.

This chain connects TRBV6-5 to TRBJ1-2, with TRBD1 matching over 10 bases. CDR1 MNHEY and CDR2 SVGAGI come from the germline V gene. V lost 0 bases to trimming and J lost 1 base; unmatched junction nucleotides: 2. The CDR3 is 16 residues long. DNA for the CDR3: TGTGCCAGCAGTTACTCGAGGACAGGGGGTAACTATGGCTACACCTTC. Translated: CASSYSRTGGNYGYTF.

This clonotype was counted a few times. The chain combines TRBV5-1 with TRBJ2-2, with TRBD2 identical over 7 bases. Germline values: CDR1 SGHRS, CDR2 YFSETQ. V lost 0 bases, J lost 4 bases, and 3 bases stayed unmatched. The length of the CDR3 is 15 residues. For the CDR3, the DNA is TGCGCCAGCAGCTTGGGGCTAGCGGTCACCGGGGAGCTGTTTTTT. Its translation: CASSLGLAVTGELFF.

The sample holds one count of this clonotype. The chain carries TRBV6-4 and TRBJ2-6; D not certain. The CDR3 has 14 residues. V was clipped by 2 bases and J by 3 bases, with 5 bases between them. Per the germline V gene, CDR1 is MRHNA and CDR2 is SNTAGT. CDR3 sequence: CASSDRVGANVLTF. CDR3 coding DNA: TGTGCCAGCAGTGACAGGGTTGGGGCCAACGTCCTGACTTTC.

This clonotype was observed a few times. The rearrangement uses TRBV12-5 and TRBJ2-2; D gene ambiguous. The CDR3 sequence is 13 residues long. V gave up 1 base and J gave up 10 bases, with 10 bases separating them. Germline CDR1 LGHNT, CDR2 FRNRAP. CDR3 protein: CASGLEQSEELFF. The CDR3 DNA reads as TGTGCTAGTGGTTTGGAACAGTCTGAGGAGCTGTTTTTT.

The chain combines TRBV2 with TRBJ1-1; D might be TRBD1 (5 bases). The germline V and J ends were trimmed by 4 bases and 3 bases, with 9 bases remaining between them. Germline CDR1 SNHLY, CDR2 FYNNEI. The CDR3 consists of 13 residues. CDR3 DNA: TGTGCCAGCAGTGTTGGCAGGGACACTGAAGCTTTCTTT. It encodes CASSVGRDTEAFF.

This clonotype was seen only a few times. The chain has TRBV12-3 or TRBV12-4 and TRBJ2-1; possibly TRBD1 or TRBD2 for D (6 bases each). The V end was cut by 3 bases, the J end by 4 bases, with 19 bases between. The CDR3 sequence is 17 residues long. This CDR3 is CASSLVLRGLTYNEQFF. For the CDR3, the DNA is TGTGCCAGCAGTTTGGTTTTACGGGGGCTGACTTACAATGAGCAGTTCTTC.

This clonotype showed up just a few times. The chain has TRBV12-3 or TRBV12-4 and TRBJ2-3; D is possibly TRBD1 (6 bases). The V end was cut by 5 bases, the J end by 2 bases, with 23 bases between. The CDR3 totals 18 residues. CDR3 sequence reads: CASSTGRGYQGSTDTQYF. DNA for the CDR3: TGTGCCAGCAGTACTGGCCGAGGGTACCAGGGGTCCACAGATACGCAGTATTTT.

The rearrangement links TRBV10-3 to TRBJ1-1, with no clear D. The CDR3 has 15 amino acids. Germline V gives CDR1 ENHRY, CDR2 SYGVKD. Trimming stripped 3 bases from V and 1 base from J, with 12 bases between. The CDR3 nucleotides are TGTGCCATCAGTGACCTAGCTGCGGGGAACACTGAAGCTTTCTTT. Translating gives CAISDLAAGNTEAFF.

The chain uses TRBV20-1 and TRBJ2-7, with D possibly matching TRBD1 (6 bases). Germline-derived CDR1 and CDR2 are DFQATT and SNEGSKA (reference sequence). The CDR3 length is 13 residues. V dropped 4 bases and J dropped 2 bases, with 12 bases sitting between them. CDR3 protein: CSATRQDPYEQYF. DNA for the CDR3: TGCAGTGCTACTAGACAGGACCCCTACGAGCAGTACTTC.

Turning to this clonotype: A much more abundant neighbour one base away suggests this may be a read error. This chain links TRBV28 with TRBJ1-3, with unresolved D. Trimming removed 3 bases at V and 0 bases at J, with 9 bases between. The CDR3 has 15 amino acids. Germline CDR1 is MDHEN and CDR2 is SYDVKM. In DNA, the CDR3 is TGTGCCAGCAGTTTGGGATACTTCTCTGGAAACACCATATATTTT. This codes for CASSLGYFSGNTIYF. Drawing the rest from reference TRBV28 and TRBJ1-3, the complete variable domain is DVKVTQSSRYLVKRTGEKVFLECVQDMDHENMFWYRQDPGLGLRLIYFSYDVKMKEKGDIPEGYSVSREKKERFSLILESASTNQTSMYLCASSLGYFSGNTIYFGEGSWLTVV.

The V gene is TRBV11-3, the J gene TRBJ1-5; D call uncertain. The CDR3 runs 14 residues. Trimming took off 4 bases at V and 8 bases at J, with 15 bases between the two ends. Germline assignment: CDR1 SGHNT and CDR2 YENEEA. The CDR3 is CASSYLGYDEPQHF. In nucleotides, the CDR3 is TGTGCCAGCAGCTACCTAGGGTACGATGAGCCCCAGCATTTT. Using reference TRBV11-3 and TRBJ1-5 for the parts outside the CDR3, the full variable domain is EAGVVQSPRYKIIEKKQPVAFWCNPISGHNTLYWYLQNLGQGPELLIRYENEEAVDDSQLPKDRFSAERLKGVDSTLKIQPAELGDSAVYLCASSYLGYDEPQHFGDGTRLSIL.

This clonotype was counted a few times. The CDR3 is CAGTGKLDTQYF. CDR3 sequence (DNA): TGTGCCGGGACAGGGAAATTGGATACGCAGTATTTT. This sequence joins TRBV30 and TRBJ2-3, with 9 bases aligning to TRBD1. CDR3 size: 12 residues. Trimming at V came to 8 bases and at J to 6 bases, leaving 6 bases not matched to a gene. The germline V gene encodes CDR1 GTSNPN and CDR2 SVGIG (reference sequence).